This entry concerns a single TCR beta chain. Its antigen is not identified. The data are from a study of cytomegalovirus exposure and HLA in healthy donors. Study overall: HLA-typed donors contributed 65 million to 85 million unique TCRs, which were held in an early data release. Regarding the study as a whole: The authors excluded some V segments, including TRBV6-2 and TRBV6-3, as indistinguishable. A later analysis reportedly found fewer N-insertions in an Asian-associated ancestry cluster than the roughly 670-donor mean. A list of around 160 TCR beta chains associated with cytomegalovirus was given.

The PCR employed 60 Vbeta primers together with 13 Jbeta primers. The data were produced by immunoSEQ multiplex PCR, yet TCRdb's version contains in-frame clones alone and is incomplete. The table records hundreds of thousands of clones, over 65% of them present only once. CDR3 length: 17 residues. Per germline, CDR1 SGHRS and CDR2 YFSETQ. V trimming: 3 bases; J trimming: 1 base; junction bases outside the gene matches: 12. This chain uses TRBV5-1 with TRBJ2-7; 8 bases line up with TRBD1. The TCR comes from a man between 18 and 35 years old in good health and CMV-seronegative. The sample was PBMCs. Here the CDR3 DNA reads TGCGCCAGCAGCTACACACCAGGGGGCGAGGTATCCTACGAGCAGTACTTC. It specifies CASSYTPGGEVSYEQYF.